This T cell receptor beta chain was documented in a study of cytomegalovirus exposure and HLA in healthy donors. Turning to the study itself: Prior work identified around 110 million unique TCR beta sequences in some 200 million T cells.

V was shortened by 0 bases and J by 0 bases, with 5 bases between the two germline ends. Germline V lookup: CDR1 SGDLS, CDR2 YYNGEE. This CDR3 is built from 14 residues. The PCR used 60 Vbeta and 13 Jbeta primers. Generated by immunoSEQ multiplex PCR, the TCRdb table keeps only in-frame clones and is missing some. This table has approximately 170,000 clones, over 70% appearing once. As for this clone: The same CDR3 is also encoded by other DNA sequences in this sample.

The rearrangement joins TRBV9 to TRBJ2-3; unclear D gene. The TCR comes from a boy between 2 and 15 years old in good health and CMV-seronegative. The sample taken for sequencing was PBMCs. The CDR3 is CASSVASSTDTQYF. CDR3 nucleotides: TGTGCCAGCAGCGTAGCCTCTAGCACAGATACGCAGTATTTT.